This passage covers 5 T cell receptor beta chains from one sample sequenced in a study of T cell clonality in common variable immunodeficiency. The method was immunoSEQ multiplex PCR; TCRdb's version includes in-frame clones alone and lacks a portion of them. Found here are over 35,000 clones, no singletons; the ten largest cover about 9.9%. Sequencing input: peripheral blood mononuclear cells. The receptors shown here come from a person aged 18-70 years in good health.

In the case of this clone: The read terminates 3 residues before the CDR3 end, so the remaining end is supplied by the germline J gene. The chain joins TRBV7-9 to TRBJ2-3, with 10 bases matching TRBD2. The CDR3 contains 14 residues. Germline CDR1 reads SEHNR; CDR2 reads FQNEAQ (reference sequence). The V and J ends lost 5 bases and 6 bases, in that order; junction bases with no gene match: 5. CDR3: CASSRTSGTDTQYF. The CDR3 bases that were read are TGTGCCAGCAGCCGCACTAGCGGGACCGATACG. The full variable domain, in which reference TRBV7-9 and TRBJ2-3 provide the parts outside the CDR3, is DTGVSQNPRHKITKRGQNVTFRCDPISEHNRLYWYRQTLGQGPEFLTYFQNEAQLEKSRLLSDRFSAERPKGSFSTLEIQRTEQGDSAMYLCASSRTSGTDTQYFGPGTRLTVL.

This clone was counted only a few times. The CDR3 loop is CASSFRTGGYNEQFF. The CDR3 bases that were read are TGTGCCAGCAGCTTTCGGACAGGGGGCTACAATGAG. The rearrangement links TRBV7-9 to TRBJ2-1, with 10 bases identical to TRBD1. The read ends 3 residues shy of where the CDR3 ends; the end is completed using the germline J gene. Trimming took 3 bases from V and 3 from J; bases not matched to a gene: 2. Germline V CDR1 and CDR2: SEHNR, FQNEAQ (reference sequence). The CDR3 spans 15 residues.

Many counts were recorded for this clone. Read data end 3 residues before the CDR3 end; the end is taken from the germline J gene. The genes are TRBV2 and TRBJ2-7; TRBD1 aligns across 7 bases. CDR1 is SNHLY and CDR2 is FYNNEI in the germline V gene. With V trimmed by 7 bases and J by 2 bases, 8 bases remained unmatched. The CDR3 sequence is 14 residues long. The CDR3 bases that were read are TGTGCCAGCATCCCGAGGGACAGCACCTACGAG. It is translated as CASIPRDSTYE. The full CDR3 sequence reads CASIPRDSTYEQYF.

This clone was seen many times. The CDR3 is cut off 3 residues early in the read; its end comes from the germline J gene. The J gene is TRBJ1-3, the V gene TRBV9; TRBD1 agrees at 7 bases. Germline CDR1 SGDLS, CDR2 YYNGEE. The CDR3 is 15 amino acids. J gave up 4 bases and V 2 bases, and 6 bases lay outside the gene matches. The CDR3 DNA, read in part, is TGTGCCAGCAGCGTCGACAGGGAAACAGGAAACACC. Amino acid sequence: CASSVDRETGNT. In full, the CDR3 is CASSVDRETGNTIYF.

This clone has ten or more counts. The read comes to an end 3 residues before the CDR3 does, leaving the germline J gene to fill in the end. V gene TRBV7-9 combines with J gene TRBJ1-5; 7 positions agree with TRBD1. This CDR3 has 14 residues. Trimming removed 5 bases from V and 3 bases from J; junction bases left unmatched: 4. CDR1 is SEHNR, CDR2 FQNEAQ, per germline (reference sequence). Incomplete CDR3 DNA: TGTGCCAGCAGCGCGGGGACAGACAATCAGCCC. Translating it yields CASSAGTDNQP. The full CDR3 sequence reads CASSAGTDNQPQHF.